This T cell receptor (beta chain) was found in a study of blood T cells in healthy people across ages. CDR1 and CDR2 from the germline V gene are MGHRA and YSYEKL. This CDR3 contains 18 residues. As for this clonotype: Its specificity is unknown. Germline and junction disagree at one end, which may indicate a read error.

Notes on the study in general: Because sorting was not performed, PBMCs prevented conclusive naive versus antigen-experienced comparison. Because donor CMV status was unknown, expanded clonotype changes were possibly confounded. Diversity was estimated from one million T cells, and these estimates were considered underestimates. In long-lived donors, naive CD4+ cell counts and diversity exceeded those of aged donors.

Using a J-beta primer mix together with a sample-barcoded 5' primer, a second PCR was run for about 6 to 11 cycles. TCRdb independently ran MiXCR on the 5' RACE reads; one entry per CDR3 protein. Of more than 550,000 distinct CDR3 sequences listed, 20% to 25% are singletons. V and J are TRBV4-1 and TRBJ2-4; D ambiguous. Sequences were obtained from blood. This TCR was sampled from a man aged 65 to 85 in good health. CDR3 sequence (DNA): TGCGTCAGCAGCCAAGATCTACACCCCGATTCGGCCAAAAACATTCAGTACTTC. It translates to CVSSQDLHPDSAKNIQYF.